This TCR beta chain derives from a study of spatial heterogeneity in lung cancer. Documented time point: sample taken at primary tumor resection. This clonotype has at least ten counts. TCRdb redid the calling of the 5' RACE reads with MiXCR, one entry per CDR3 protein. This sample has about 48,000 distinct CDR3 sequences, with less than 5.5% found just once. Deletions cut 3 bases from V and 7 bases from J, with 6 bases between. Germline-derived CDR1 and CDR2 are DFQATT and SNEGSKA (reference sequence). The CDR3 totals 10 residues. This specimen consisted of PBMCs, obtained at surgery. The sequence was collected from a male donor with early-stage non-small cell lung cancer. V gene TRBV20-1 combines with J gene TRBJ1-1; D gene unclear. Here the CDR3 reads CSASRIEAFF. The CDR3 coding sequence is TGCAGTGCTAGTAGAATTGAAGCTTTCTTT.